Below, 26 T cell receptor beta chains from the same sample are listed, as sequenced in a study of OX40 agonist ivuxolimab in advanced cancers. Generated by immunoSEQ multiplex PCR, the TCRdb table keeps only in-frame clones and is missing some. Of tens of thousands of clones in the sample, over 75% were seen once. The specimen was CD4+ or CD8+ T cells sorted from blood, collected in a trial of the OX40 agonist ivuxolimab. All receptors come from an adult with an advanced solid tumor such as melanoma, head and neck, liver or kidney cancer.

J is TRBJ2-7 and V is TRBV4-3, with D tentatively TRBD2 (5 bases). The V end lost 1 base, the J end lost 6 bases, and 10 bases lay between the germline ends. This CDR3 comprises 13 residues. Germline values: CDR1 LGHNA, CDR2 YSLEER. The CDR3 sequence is CASSQARAAEQYF. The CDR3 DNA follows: TGCGCCAGCAGCCAAGCGAGGGCCGCCGAGCAGTACTTC.

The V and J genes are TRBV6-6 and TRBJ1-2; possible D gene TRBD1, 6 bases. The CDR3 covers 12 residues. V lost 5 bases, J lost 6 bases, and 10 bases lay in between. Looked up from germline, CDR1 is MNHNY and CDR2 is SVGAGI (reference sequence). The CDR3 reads CASSPRGHGYTF. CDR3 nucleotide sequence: TGTGCCAGCAGTCCCAGGGGCCATGGCTACACCTTC.

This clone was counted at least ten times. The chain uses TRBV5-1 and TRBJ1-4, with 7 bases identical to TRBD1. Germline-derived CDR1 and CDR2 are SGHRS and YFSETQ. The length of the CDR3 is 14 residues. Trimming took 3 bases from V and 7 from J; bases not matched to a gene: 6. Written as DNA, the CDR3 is TGCGCCAGCAGCTCGACAGGGCTACCTGAAAAACTGTTTTTT. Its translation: CASSSTGLPEKLFF. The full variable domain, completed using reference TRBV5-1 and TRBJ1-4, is KAGVTQTPRYLIKTRGQQVTLSCSPISGHRSVSWYQQTPGQGLQFLFEYFSETQRNKGNFPGRFSGRQFSNSRSEMNVSTLELGDSALYLCASSSTGLPEKLFFGSGTQLSVL.

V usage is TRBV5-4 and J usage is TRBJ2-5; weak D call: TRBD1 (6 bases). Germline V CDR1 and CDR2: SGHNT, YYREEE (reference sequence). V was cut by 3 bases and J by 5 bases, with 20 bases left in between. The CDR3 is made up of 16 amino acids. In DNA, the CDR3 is TGTGCCAGCAGCTCGGCAGGGACACGACAATTGGAGACCCAGTACTTC. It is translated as CASSSAGTRQLETQYF.

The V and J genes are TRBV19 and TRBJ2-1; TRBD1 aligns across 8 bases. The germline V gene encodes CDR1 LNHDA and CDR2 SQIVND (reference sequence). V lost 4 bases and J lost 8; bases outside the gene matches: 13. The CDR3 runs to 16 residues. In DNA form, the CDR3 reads TGTGCCAGTAGTACCGATACAGGGGGTTTGGTTGATGAGCAGTTCTTC. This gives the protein CASSTDTGGLVDEQFF.

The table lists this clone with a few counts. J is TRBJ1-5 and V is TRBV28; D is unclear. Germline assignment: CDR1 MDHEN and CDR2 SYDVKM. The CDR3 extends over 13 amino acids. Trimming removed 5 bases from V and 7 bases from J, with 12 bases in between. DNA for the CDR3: TGTGCCAGCAGTCCCCAATCACGGCAGCCCCAGCATTTT. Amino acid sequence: CASSPQSRQPQHF.

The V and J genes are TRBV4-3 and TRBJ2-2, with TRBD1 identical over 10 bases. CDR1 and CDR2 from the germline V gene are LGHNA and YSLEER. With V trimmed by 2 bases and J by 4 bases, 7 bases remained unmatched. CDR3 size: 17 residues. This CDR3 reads CASSQPGTGVGTGELFF. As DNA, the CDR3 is TGCGCCAGCAGCCAACCCGGGACAGGGGTGGGCACCGGGGAGCTGTTTTTT.

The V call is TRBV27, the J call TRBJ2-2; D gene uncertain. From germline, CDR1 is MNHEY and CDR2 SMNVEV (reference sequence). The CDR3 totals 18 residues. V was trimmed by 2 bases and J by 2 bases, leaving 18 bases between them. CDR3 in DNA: TGTGCCAGCAGTTTAAGGACCGTCAGGATCCGTAACACCGGGGAGCTGTTTTTT. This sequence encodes CASSLRTVRIRNTGELFF.

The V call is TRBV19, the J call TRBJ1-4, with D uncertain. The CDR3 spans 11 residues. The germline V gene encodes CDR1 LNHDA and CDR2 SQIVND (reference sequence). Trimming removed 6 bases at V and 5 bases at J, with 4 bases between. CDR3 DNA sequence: TGTGCCAGTAGGACGAATGAAAAACTGTTTTTT. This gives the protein CASRTNEKLFF.

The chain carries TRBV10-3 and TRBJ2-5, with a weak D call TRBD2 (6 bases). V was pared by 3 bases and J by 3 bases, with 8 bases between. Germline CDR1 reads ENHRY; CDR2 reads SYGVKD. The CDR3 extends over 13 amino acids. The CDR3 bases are TGTGCCATCAGTGACGGGGGAAAAGAGACCCAGTACTTC. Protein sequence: CAISDGGKETQYF.

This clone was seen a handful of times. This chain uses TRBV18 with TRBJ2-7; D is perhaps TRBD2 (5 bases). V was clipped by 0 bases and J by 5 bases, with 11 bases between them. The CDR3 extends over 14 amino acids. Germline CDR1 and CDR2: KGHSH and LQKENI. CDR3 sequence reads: CASSPPNSGNEQYF. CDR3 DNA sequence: TGTGCCAGCTCACCACCGAACAGCGGCAACGAGCAGTACTTC.

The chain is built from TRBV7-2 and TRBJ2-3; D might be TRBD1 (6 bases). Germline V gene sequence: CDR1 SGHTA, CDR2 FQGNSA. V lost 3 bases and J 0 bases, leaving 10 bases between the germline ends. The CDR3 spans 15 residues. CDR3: CASSLGHQSTDTQYF. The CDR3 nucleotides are TGTGCCAGCAGCTTGGGACACCAGAGCACAGATACGCAGTATTTT.

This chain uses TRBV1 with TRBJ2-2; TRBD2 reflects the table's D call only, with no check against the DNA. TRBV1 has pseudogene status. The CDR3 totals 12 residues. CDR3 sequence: CTSSPITGELFF. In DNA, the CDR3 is TGCACCAGCAGCCCTATCACCGGGGAGCTGTTTTTT.

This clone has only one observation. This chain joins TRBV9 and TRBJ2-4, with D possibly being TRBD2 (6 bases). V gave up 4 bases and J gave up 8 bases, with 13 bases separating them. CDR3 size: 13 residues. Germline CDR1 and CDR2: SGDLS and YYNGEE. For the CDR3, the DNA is TGTGCCAGCAGCCCCCGACCGGGGGACATTCAGTACTTC. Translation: CASSPRPGDIQYF.

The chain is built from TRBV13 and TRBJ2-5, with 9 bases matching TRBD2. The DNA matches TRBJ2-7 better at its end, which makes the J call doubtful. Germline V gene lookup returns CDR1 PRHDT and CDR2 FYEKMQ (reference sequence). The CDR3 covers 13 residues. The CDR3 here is CASQTSGAYEQYF. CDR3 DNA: TGTGCCAGCCAGACTAGCGGTGCCTACGAGCAGTACTTC.

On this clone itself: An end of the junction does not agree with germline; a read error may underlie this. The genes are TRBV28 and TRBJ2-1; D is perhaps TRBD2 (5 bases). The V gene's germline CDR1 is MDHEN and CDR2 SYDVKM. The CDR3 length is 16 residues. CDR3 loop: CASSLCQLERVNGQFF. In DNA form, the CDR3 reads TGTGCCAGCAGTTTATGCCAACTAGAAAGGGTCAATGGGCAGTTCTTC.

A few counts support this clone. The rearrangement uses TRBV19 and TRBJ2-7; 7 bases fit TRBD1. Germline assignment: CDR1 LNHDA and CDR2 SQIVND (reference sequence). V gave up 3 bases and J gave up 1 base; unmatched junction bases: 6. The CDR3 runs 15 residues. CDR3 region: CASSISRDSSYEQYF. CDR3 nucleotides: TGTGCCAGTAGTATCTCCCGGGACAGTTCCTACGAGCAGTACTTC. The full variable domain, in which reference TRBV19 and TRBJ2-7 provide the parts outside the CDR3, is DGGITQSPKYLFRKEGQNVTLSCEQNLNHDAMYWYRQDPGQGLRLIYYSQIVNDFQKGDIAEGYSVSREKKESFPLTVTSAQKNPTAFYLCASSISRDSSYEQYFGPGTRLTVT.

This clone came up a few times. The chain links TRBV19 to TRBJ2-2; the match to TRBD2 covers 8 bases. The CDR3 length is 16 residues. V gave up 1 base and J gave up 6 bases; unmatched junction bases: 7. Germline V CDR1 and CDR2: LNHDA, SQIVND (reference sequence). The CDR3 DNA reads TGTGCCAGTAGTATAGCCCTCGGGAGGGGTCCCGGGGAGCTGTTTTTT. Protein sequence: CASSIALGRGPGELFF.

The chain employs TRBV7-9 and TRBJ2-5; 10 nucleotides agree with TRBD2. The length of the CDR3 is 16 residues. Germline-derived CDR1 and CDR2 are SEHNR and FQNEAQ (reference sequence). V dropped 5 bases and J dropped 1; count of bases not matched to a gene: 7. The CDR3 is CASSSSLAGVQETQYF. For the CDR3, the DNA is TGTGCCAGCAGCAGCTCGCTAGCGGGAGTCCAAGAGACCCAGTACTTC.

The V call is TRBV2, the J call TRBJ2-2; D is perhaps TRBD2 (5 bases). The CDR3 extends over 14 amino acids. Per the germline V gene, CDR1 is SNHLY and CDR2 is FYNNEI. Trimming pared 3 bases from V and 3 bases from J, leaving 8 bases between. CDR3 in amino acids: CASSDVGDTGELFF. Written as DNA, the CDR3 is TGTGCCAGCAGTGACGTCGGGGACACCGGGGAGCTGTTTTTT.

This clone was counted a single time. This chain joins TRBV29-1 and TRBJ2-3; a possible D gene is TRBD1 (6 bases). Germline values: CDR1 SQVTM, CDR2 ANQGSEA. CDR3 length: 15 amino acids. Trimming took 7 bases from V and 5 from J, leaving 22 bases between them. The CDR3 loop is CSAYGIAGEIDTQYF. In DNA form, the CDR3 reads TGCAGCGCCTACGGGATCGCAGGGGAAATAGATACGCAGTATTTT.

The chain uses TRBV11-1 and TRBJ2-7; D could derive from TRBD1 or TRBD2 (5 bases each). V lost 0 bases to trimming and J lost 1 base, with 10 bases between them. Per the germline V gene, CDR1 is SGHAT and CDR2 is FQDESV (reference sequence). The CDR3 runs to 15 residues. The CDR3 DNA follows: TGTGCCAGCAGCTTAGCGTCGGGGCGGTCCTACGAGCAGTACTTC. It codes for CASSLASGRSYEQYF.

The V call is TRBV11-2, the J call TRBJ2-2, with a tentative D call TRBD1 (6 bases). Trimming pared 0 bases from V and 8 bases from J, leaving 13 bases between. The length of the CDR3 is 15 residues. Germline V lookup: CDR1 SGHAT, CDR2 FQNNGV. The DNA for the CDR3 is TGTGCCAGCAGCTTAGATCGAATGGGGGCTGGGGAGCTGTTTTTT. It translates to CASSLDRMGAGELFF.

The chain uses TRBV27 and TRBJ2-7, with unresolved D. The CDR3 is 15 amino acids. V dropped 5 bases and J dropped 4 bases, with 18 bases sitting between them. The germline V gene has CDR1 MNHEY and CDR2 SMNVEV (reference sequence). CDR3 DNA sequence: TGTGCCAGCAGTCGTGCGATGGCCCACCGATACGAGCAGTACTTC. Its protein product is CASSRAMAHRYEQYF.

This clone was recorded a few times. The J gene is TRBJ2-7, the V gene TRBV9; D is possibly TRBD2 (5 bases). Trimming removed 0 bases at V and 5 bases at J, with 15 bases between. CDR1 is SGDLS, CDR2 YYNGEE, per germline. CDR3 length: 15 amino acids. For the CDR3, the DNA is TGTGCCAGCAGCGTAGATCCGGGATGGGGAAACGAGCAGTACTTC. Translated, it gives CASSVDPGWGNEQYF.

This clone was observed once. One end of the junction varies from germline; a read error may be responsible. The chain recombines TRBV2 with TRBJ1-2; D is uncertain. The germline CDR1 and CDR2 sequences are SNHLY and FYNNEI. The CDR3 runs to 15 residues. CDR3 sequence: CASRGLALGLYRYTF. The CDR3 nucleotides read TGTGCCAGCAGGGGTCTGGCTCTGGGTCTCTATCGCTACACCTTC.